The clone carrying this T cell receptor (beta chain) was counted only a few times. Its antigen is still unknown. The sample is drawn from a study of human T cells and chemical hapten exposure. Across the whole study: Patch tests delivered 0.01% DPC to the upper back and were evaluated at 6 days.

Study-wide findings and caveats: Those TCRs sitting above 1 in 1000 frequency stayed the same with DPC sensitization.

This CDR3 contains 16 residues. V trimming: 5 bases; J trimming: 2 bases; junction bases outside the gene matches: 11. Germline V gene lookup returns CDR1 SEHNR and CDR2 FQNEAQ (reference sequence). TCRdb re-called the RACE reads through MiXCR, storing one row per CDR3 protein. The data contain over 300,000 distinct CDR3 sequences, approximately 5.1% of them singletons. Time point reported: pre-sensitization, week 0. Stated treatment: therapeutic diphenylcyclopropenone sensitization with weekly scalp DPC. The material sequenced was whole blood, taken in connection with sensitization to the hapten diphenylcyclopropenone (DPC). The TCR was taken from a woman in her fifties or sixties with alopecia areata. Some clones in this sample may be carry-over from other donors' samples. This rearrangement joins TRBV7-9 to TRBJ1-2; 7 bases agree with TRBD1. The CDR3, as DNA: TGTGCCAGCAGCCTACTCACAGGGGAACTAAACTATGGCTACACCTTC. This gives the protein CASSLLTGELNYGYTF.